This entry lists 25 T cell receptor beta chains sequenced from one sample in a study of shared clonotypes between healthy human individuals. Positively selected for CCR7, the CD45RO-negative cells used as naive CD8 cells excluded terminally differentiated effector memory CD45RA+ cells. Repertoires were generated with immunoSEQ multiplex PCR, while TCRdb's copy carries only in-frame clones and drops some. The table lists 1.5 million to 2.5 million clones, just under 95% of them singletons. Sequenced: naive CD8+ T cells sorted from blood. These receptors all stem from a man between 18 and 35 years old in good health.

The rearrangement joins TRBV30 to TRBJ1-1; no firm D call. This CDR3 spans 13 amino acids. V lost 3 bases, J lost 0 bases, and 8 bases lay in between. CDR1 and CDR2 from the germline V gene are GTSNPN and SVGIG (reference sequence). The CDR3 DNA follows: TGTGCCTGGAGGACGAAGATGAACACTGAAGCTTTCTTT. Encoded protein: CAWRTKMNTEAFF.

The chain uses TRBV2 and TRBJ2-3; no definite D call. The CDR3 has 15 residues. The germline CDR1 and CDR2 sequences are SNHLY and FYNNEI. V gave up 3 bases and J gave up 3 bases, with 13 bases separating them. DNA for the CDR3: TGTGCCAGCAGTGAGCTCAAGCTAAGGACAGATACGCAGTATTTT. Its translation: CASSELKLRTDTQYF.

The gene calls are TRBV28 and TRBJ2-3; D not certain. Between the trimmed V and J ends, which lost 2 bases and 0 bases, there was a span of 12 bases. This CDR3 is 16 amino acids long. Germline CDR1 is MDHEN and CDR2 is SYDVKM. The CDR3 sequence: CASSLKWGVSTDTQYF. For the CDR3, the DNA is TGTGCCAGCAGTTTAAAGTGGGGTGTCAGCACAGATACGCAGTATTTT.

J is TRBJ2-2 and V is TRBV9, with a possible D match to TRBD1 (6 bases). V lost 1 base to trimming and J lost 6 bases, with 22 bases between them. The germline V gene encodes CDR1 SGDLS and CDR2 YYNGEE. CDR3 length: 18 residues. CDR3 sequence reads: CASSVRVGPTQGAGELFF. The CDR3 DNA is TGTGCCAGCAGCGTACGAGTTGGCCCGACACAGGGCGCCGGGGAGCTGTTTTTT. Full variable domain (missing parts from reference TRBV9 and TRBJ2-2): DSGVTQTPKHLITATGQRVTLRCSPRSGDLSVYWYQQSLDQGLQFLIQYYNGEERAKGNILERFSAQQFPDLHSELNLSSLELGDSALYFCASSVRVGPTQGAGELFFGEGSRLTVL.

In regard to this clone: The sample has other DNA sequences that encode this CDR3 too. V is TRBV5-4 and J is TRBJ1-1, with D possibly being TRBD1 (5 bases). Germline assignment: CDR1 SGHNT and CDR2 YYREEE (reference sequence). Trimming cost V 2 bases and J 8 bases, with 10 bases left between them. The CDR3 covers 12 residues. CDR3 amino acids: CASSFGGSEAFF. The CDR3 nucleotides are TGTGCCAGCAGCTTCGGGGGGTCCGAAGCTTTCTTT.

The chain has TRBV6-5 and TRBJ2-1, with 10 bases fitting TRBD2. The CDR3 runs 14 residues. Germline V CDR1 and CDR2: MNHEY, SVGAGI. With V trimmed by 5 bases and J by 8 bases, 6 bases remained unmatched. The CDR3 DNA is TGTGCCAGCAGTAAAAGCGGGGGGGGCGATGAGCAGTTCTTC. Encoded protein: CASSKSGGGDEQFF.

The chain couples TRBV4-2 to TRBJ2-7; unclear D gene. There are 12 residues in the CDR3. Trimming pared 3 bases from V and 3 bases from J, leaving 6 bases between. Germline CDR1 reads LGHNA; CDR2 reads YNFKEQ. CDR3 residues: CASSHGDYEQYF. In DNA form, the CDR3 reads TGTGCCAGCAGCCACGGAGACTACGAGCAGTACTTC.

The gene calls are TRBV25-1 and TRBJ1-1, with D unclear. V lost 8 bases and J lost 6, with 16 bases in between. From germline, CDR1 is MGHDK and CDR2 SYGVNS. The CDR3 loop spans 13 amino acids. The CDR3 sequence is CASVGPGQSEAFF. CDR3 DNA: TGTGCCAGCGTTGGACCGGGTCAGTCTGAAGCTTTCTTT.

The V and J genes are TRBV2 and TRBJ1-1; no clear D. The CDR3 consists of 13 residues. V dropped 4 bases and J dropped 0 bases, with 6 bases sitting between them. Germline V lookup: CDR1 SNHLY, CDR2 FYNNEI. CDR3 protein: CASSAGLNTEAFF. DNA for the CDR3: TGTGCCAGCAGTGCTGGGTTGAACACTGAAGCTTTCTTT.

On this clone: The sample holds other DNA sequences that translate to the same CDR3. The chain links TRBV13 to TRBJ2-7; D remains ambiguous. CDR3 length: 14 amino acids. Trimming took 2 bases from V and 2 from J, leaving 10 bases between them. Germline V gives CDR1 PRHDT, CDR2 FYEKMQ (reference sequence). This CDR3 reads CASSLRAGTYEQYF. The CDR3 DNA sequence: TGTGCCAGCAGCTTACGGGCAGGCACCTACGAGCAGTACTTC.

The chain employs TRBV30 and TRBJ1-4; 7 bases map to TRBD1. V trimming: 1 base; J trimming: 8 bases; junction bases outside the gene matches: 25. Germline V gene sequence: CDR1 GTSNPN, CDR2 SVGIG (reference sequence). This CDR3 region has 20 residues. The CDR3 sequence is CAWSGFVTTGSKTPMEKLFF. In nucleotides, the CDR3 is TGTGCCTGGAGTGGGTTCGTAACGACAGGGTCCAAAACTCCGATGGAAAAACTGTTTTTT.

A note on this clone: Other nucleotide sequences from this sample produce the same CDR3. The V call is TRBV25-1, the J call TRBJ1-2; possible D gene TRBD1, 5 bases. Per germline, CDR1 MGHDK and CDR2 SYGVNS. This CDR3 has 14 amino acids. V was pared by 3 bases and J by 0 bases, with 8 bases between. DNA of the CDR3: TGTGCCAGCAGTGAGTGGGACTCTAACTATGGCTACACCTTC. It encodes CASSEWDSNYGYTF.

The chain employs TRBV28 and TRBJ2-7, with 8 bases aligning to TRBD2. Germline V gives CDR1 MDHEN, CDR2 SYDVKM. Trimming took 6 bases from V and 0 from J; bases not matched to a gene: 4. The CDR3 loop spans 14 amino acids. The CDR3 bases are TGTGCCAGCAGCGCGGGGGGCAGCTCCTACGAGCAGTACTTC. Its translation is CASSAGGSSYEQYF. Using reference TRBV28 and TRBJ2-7 for the parts outside the CDR3, the full variable domain is DVKVTQSSRYLVKRTGEKVFLECVQDMDHENMFWYRQDPGLGLRLIYFSYDVKMKEKGDIPEGYSVSREKKERFSLILESASTNQTSMYLCASSAGGSSYEQYFGPGTRLTVT.

The rearrangement uses TRBV27 and TRBJ2-7; D gene ambiguous. Germline V lookup: CDR1 MNHEY, CDR2 SMNVEV (reference sequence). This CDR3 contains 15 residues. V was pared by 5 bases and J by 0 bases, with 14 bases between. CDR3 region: CASSPLGWDSYEQYF. For the CDR3, the DNA is TGTGCCAGCAGTCCCCTTGGGTGGGACTCCTACGAGCAGTACTTC.

The CDR3 region has the DNA TGTGCCAGCAGCTCATGGATTGACCTCATTCAGTACTTC. It specifies CASSSWIDLIQYF. This chain joins TRBV7-9 and TRBJ2-4, with D unresolved. Trimming took 4 bases from V and 9 from J, leaving 13 bases between them. CDR1 and CDR2 from the germline V gene are SEHNR and FQNEAQ (reference sequence). CDR3 length: 13 amino acids.

This clone was counted between two and nine times. The gene calls are TRBV19 and TRBJ1-1; TRBD1 matches at 9 bases. J gave up 3 bases and V 10 bases, and 9 bases lay outside the gene matches. This CDR3 is 14 amino acids long. Per germline, CDR1 LNHDA and CDR2 SQIVND (reference sequence). CDR3 amino acids: CATRTGDKDTEAFF. The CDR3 DNA follows: TGTGCCACTCGGACAGGGGATAAGGACACTGAAGCTTTCTTT.

The chain combines TRBV11-2 with TRBJ2-7; either TRBD1 or TRBD2 may supply D (6 bases each). The CDR3 spans 14 residues. V lost 3 bases and J lost 6, with 15 bases in between. From germline, CDR1 is SGHAT and CDR2 FQNNGV. For the CDR3, the DNA is TGTGCCAGCAGCTTGGGGGGCACTTTGGGCGAGCAGTACTTC. Translating gives CASSLGGTLGEQYF.

The chain has TRBV4-3 and TRBJ2-1; 11 bases are shared with TRBD2. In germline, CDR1 is LGHNA, CDR2 YSLEER. This CDR3 spans 15 amino acids. The V gene end was trimmed by 0 bases and the J gene end by 6 bases; junction bases not matched to a gene: 1. As DNA, the CDR3 is TGCGCCAGCAGCCAAGATAGCGGGAGGGCCAATGAGCAGTTCTTC. This codes for CASSQDSGRANEQFF.

This clone was seen only once. Other DNA sequences in the sample encode the same CDR3. The chain is built from TRBV6-4 and TRBJ2-2; no clear D gene. The CDR3 is made up of 12 amino acids. CDR1 MRHNA and CDR2 SNTAGT come from the germline V gene. The germline V and J ends were trimmed by 2 bases and 6 bases, with 4 bases remaining between them. Here the CDR3 reads CASSDGAGELFF. The CDR3 coding sequence is TGTGCCAGCAGTGACGGGGCCGGGGAGCTGTTTTTT.

A word on this clone: A junction boundary mismatches the germline segment, possibly from a read error. The chain combines TRBV2 with TRBJ2-1; 10 bases align to TRBD2. CDR1 is SNHLY, CDR2 FYNNEI, per germline. This CDR3 is 16 amino acids long. The CDR3 DNA reads TGTGCCAGCACTGAAGAACTAGCGGGGATCTACAATGAGCAGTTCTTC. It translates to CASTEELAGIYNEQFF.

V is TRBV9 and J is TRBJ1-1, with D hard to call. Trimming took off 0 bases at V and 0 bases at J, with 12 bases between the two ends. This CDR3 is built from 16 residues. The V gene's germline CDR1 is SGDLS and CDR2 YYNGEE. The CDR3 is CASSVAALNLNTEAFF. DNA for the CDR3: TGTGCCAGCAGCGTAGCTGCCCTTAACTTGAACACTGAAGCTTTCTTT.

The CDR3 sequence: CASIDDFTDTQYF. DNA for the CDR3: TGTGCCAGCATCGATGACTTCACAGATACGCAGTATTTT. V usage is TRBV11-2 and J usage is TRBJ2-3; D gene ambiguous. Germline CDR1 is SGHAT and CDR2 is FQNNGV. The V gene lost 7 bases and the J gene lost 2 bases, with 10 bases spanning the gap. The length of the CDR3 is 13 residues.

The V call is TRBV7-6, the J call TRBJ1-1; TRBD1 is a possible D gene (5 bases). Trimming shortened V by 4 bases and J by 3 bases, and 12 bases separated the two germline ends. The CDR3 has 14 amino acids. Germline lookup yields CDR1 SGHVS and CDR2 FNYEAQ. CDR3 coding DNA: TGTGCCAGCAGCTCACAGGATCGGGACACTGAAGCTTTCTTT. Translation: CASSSQDRDTEAFF.

The chain uses TRBV7-9 and TRBJ1-1; perhaps TRBD1 as D (5 bases). CDR1 is SEHNR and CDR2 is FQNEAQ in the germline V gene (reference sequence). V was clipped by 4 bases and J by 5 bases, with 14 bases between them. The CDR3 has 14 amino acids. The CDR3 bases are TGTGCCAGCAGCTCCACCCCCAGGGATACTGAAGCTTTCTTT. Residues: CASSSTPRDTEAFF. The full variable domain, with the rest looked up from reference TRBV7-9 and TRBJ1-1, is DTGVSQNPRHKITKRGQNVTFRCDPISEHNRLYWYRQTLGQGPEFLTYFQNEAQLEKSRLLSDRFSAERPKGSFSTLEIQRTEQGDSAMYLCASSSTPRDTEAFFGQGTRLTVV.

This chain links TRBV2 with TRBJ2-7; the D call may be TRBD1 or TRBD2 (5 bases each). Germline CDR1 and CDR2: SNHLY and FYNNEI. V lost 6 bases, J lost 0 bases, and 27 bases lay in between. This CDR3 is 19 amino acids long. CDR3 nucleotide sequence: TGTGCCAGCAGCCAGGGATACGGGACGCCAACTCCGAGCTCCTACGAGCAGTACTTC. Amino acids: CASSQGYGTPTPSSYEQYF.